One and the same sample provided the 2 T cell receptor beta chains below, sequenced in a study of memory CD4+ T cells and cytomegalovirus serostatus. Single viable CD3+CD4+CD8-CD45RO+ cells were sorted as the memory CD4+ T cells. The repertoire was sequenced with immunoSEQ multiplex PCR; TCRdb's copy has only in-frame clones and lacks some. The repertoire holds about 44,000 clones, 75% to 85% seen once, with 0.95% to 1.2% in the top ten. Sequencing was carried out using memory CD4+ T cells from blood. The receptors shown here come from an adult in good health and CMV-seronegative.

The chain couples TRBV5-6 to TRBJ1-1, with TRBD1 matching 7 bases. This CDR3 has 15 amino acids. The germline V gene has CDR1 SGHDT and CDR2 YYEEEE. The J segment lost 6 bases and the V segment lost 4 bases, leaving 12 bases of the junction unmatched. The CDR3 is CASSRLDRVGAEAFF. The CDR3 nucleotides are TGTGCCAGCAGCCGGCTCGACAGGGTGGGCGCTGAAGCTTTCTTT.

This chain links TRBV6-1 with TRBJ1-2; D might be TRBD1 (6 bases). Germline CDR1 is MNHNS and CDR2 is SASEGT. This CDR3 spans 14 amino acids. Deletions cut 6 bases from V and 2 bases from J, with 13 bases between. The CDR3 coding sequence is TGTGCCAGCAGACCAGCCGGGGGCAACTATGGCTACACCTTC. The encoded protein is CASRPAGGNYGYTF.